This paragraph reports one TCR beta chain. No cognate antigen has been identified for it. No base-level quality is on record; no much larger clone is a single base apart. The data were obtained in a study of blood T cell repertoires in COVID-19 (dated by TCRdb to about 2020). Broadly, across the study: Collaborator samples came from the United States, Italy and Spain and covered acute and convalescent phases of COVID-19. The dataset comprised deeply sampled blood TCRbeta repertoires from subjects exposed to, actively infected with, or recovered from COVID-19. Where HLA class I and class II types were available, the types were taken from metadata supplied by the sample provider, not from assay-based typing. The sample metadata nearly always contained a de-identified subject ID, COVID-19 status, age in years and sex. A freely available public database, intended as a resource for researchers studying the immune response to SARS-CoV-2, is where the repertoires were released. Samples were obtained from the ongoing ImmuneRACE study (first 160 participants) and from some 1,300 subjects provided by 6 global collaborators. The prospective study material was composed of cDNA or gDNA derived from T cells, B-cell-depleted T cells, or PBMCs. General findings and caveats noted by the study authors: The amount of clinical and demographic metadata varied by source and participant and was provided uncurated.

TCRbeta CDR3 regions were amplified from genomic DNA using the immunoSEQ Assay, a bias-controlled multiplex PCR. In the authors' own workflow: Nucleated cell counts per sample were estimated from amplification of reference gene primers within the assay. To quantify the absolute abundance of each unique TCRbeta CDR3 rearrangement, sequence reads were collapsed and filtered. For each sample, productive Simpson clonality was calculated as the square root of Simpson's diversity index over productive rearrangements. Here the immuneACCESS table is served through TCRdb, limited to in-frame sequences with V and J called. Missing clones are a known gap in these copies; in checked studies unresolved V genes cover under half, and the rest lacks a known reason. That table is the source of V, J and clone size, and D and trimming were worked out from the DNA. Within this sample are about 190,000 clones, with over 75% of them counted one time only. The ten largest account for about 2.8% of the sample.

Collaborating institutions collected whole blood in K2EDTA tubes following their own protocols. For TCRbeta analysis, collaborator samples were shipped as frozen whole blood, as isolated PBMCs, or as DNA extracted from either sample type. The V end gives up 3 bases and the J end 2 bases, leaving 10 bases in the junction not matched to a gene. The CDR3 contains 17 residues, cysteine and phenylalanine counted. The entry retains the CDR3 DNA only, 51 bases that are in frame from base 1. Per the germline V gene, MDHEN is the CDR1 and SYDVKM is the CDR2. The TCR originated in an elderly woman with active or convalescent COVID-19. Sequencing input: peripheral blood. The rearranged chain carries TRBV28 and TRBJ1-1, and TRBD1 aligns with 9 junction nucleotides. The CDR3 in this case is CASSFPGQGRLNTEAFF. At the DNA level, the sequence is TGTGCCAGCAGTTTCCCGGGACAGGGACGTCTAAACACTGAAGCTTTCTTT. The variable domain in full, with residues beyond the CDR3 obtained from the reference TRBV28 and TRBJ1-1 genes, is DVKVTQSSRYLVKRTGEKVFLECVQDMDHENMFWYRQDPGLGLRLIYFSYDVKMKEKGDIPEGYSVSREKKERFSLILESASTNQTSMYLCASSFPGQGRLNTEAFFGQGTRLTVV.